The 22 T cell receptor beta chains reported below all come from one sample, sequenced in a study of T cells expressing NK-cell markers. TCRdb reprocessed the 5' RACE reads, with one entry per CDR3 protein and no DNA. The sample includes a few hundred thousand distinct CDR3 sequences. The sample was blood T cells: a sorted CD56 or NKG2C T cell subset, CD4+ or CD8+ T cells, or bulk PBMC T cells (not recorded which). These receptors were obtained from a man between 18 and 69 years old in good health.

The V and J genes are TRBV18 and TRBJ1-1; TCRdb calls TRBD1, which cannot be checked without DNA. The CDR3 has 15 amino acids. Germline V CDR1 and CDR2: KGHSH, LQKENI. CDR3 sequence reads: CASSPIRTENTEAFF.

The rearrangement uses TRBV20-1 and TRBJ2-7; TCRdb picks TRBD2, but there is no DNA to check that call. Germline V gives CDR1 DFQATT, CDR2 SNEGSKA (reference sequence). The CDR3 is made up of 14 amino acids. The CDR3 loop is CSANPASGGNEQYF.

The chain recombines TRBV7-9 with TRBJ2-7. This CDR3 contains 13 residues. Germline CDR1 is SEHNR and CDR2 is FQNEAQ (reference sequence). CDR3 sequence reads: CASSLTLTGEQYF.

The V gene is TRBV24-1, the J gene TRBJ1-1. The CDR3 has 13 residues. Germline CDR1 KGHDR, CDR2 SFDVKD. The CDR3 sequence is CATSVTLNTEAFF.

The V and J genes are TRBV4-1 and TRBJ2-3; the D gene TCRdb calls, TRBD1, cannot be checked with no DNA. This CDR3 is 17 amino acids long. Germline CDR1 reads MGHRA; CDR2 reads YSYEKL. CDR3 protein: CASSRQAVRGSTDTQYF.

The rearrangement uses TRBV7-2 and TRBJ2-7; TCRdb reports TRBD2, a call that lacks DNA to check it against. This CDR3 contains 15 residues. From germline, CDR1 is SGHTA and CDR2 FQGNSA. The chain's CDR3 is CASSSQTSGAYEQYF.

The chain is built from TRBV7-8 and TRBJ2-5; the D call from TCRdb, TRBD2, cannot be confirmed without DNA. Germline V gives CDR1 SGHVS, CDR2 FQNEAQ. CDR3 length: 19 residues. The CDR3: CASRPFRPSGENRQETQYF.

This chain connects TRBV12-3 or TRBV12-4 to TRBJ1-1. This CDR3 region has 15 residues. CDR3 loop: CASSLIQGLNTEAFF.

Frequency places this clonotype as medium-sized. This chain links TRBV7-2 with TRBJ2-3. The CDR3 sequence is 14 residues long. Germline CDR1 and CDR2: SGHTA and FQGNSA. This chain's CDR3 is CASSLVGLTDTQYF.

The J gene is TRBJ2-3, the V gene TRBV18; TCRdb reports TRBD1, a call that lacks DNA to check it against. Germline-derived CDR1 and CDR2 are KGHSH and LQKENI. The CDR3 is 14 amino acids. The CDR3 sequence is CASSSLSGADTQYF.

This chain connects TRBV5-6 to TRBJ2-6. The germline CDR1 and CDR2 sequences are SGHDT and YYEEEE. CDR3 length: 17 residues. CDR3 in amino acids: CASSLDSRGSGANVLTF.

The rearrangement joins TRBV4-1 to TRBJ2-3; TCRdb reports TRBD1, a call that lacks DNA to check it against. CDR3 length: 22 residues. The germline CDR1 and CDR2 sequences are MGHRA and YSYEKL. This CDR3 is CASSQELRGQGRMTTWKDTQYF.

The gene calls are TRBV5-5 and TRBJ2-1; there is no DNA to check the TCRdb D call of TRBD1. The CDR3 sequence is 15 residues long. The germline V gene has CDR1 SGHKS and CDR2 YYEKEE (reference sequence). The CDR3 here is CASSSGQGVDNEQFF.

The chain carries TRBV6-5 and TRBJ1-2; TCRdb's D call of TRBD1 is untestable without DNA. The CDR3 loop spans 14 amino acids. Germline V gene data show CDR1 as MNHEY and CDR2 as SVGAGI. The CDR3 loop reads CASSLTLGGYGYTF.

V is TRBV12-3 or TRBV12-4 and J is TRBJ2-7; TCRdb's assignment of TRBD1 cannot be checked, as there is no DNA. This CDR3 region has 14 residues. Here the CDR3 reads CASSLRTGNYEQYF.

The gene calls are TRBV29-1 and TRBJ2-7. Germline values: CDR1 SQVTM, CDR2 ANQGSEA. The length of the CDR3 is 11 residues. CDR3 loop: CSVGGYYEQYF.

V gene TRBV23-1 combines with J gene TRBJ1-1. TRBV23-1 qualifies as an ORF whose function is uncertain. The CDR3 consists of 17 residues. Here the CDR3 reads CATVSPPGRRENTEAFF.

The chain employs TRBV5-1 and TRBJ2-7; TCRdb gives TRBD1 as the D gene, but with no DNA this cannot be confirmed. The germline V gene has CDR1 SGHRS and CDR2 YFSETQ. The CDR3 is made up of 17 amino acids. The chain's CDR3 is CASSFANGQGISYEQYF.

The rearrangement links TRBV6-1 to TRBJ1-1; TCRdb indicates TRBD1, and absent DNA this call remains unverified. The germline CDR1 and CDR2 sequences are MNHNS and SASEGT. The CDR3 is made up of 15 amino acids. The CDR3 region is CASSTGDSLNTEAFF.

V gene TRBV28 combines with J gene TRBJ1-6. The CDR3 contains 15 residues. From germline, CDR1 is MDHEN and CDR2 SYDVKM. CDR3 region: CASSLTELYNSPLHF.

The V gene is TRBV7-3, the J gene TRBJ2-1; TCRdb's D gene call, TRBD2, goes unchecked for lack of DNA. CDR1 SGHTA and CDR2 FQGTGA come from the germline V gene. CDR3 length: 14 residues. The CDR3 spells CASSLGTRLGEQFF.

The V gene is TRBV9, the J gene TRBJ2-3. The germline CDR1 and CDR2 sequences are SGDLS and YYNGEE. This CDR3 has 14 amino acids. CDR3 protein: CASSPRHTTLTQYF.